This TCR beta chain is drawn from a study of T cells in Graves' hyperthyroidism and ophthalmopathy (dated by TCRdb to the late 2010s). A note on the overall study: TCR V-J signatures able to tell the groups apart were searched for in a discovery cohort of around 95 patients, of whom about 40 had Graves' ophthalmopathy and about 60 had stable Graves' hyperthyroidism. According to the paper, TCR Vbeta CDR3 sequencing was carried out on approximately 140 peripheral blood samples, which came from about 45 ophthalmopathy, under 85 hyperthyroidism and about 17 progressor patients. Prospective prediction of ophthalmopathy was tested in an independent validation cohort consisting of 18 to 20 hyperthyroidism patients and about 17 patients who later progressed to ophthalmopathy. The 100 or so discovery patients were divided at random into training and test sets in a 7:3 ratio. After sampling, hyperthyroidism patients received methimazole starting at 30 mg daily, and ophthalmopathy patients received high-dose intravenous methylprednisolone. In addition, the study compared T-cell repertoires in thyroid tissue and in blood from 6 or 7 Graves' hyperthyroidism patients.

TCR beta CDR3 regions were amplified from RNA transcripts. For the first round of RT-PCR on the TCR CDR3, the HTBI primer set was used together with the Qiagen OneStep RT-PCR kit. A second multiplex PCR round built the libraries, followed by size selection and purification. Paired-end sequencing of the libraries was performed with 100 bp reads on an Illumina HiSeq2000. The original pipeline was this. SOAPnuke was used to process the raw data, removing reads that contained adapters or uncalled bases, had a mean Phred below 15, or lacked an exact match to the constant primer or identifier. High-quality paired reads were merged using COPE v1.2.5, and each unique nucleotide sequence was defined as a clonotype. Clonotypes were aligned to IMGT TRBV, TRBD and TRBJ reference segments using MiTCR v1.1. The analysis included only V-J combinations with a frequency above 0.0001, which together covered 99% to 99.2% of the repertoires. The TCS score was defined as the ratio of F50 (clonal expansion) to E x V (chaos), calculated using BLOSUM62-based TCRdist between CDR3 peptides within each V-J. Welch's t-statistics and random forest reduced fewer than 600 V-J features to roughly 13, which were used in a naive Bayes classifier (R e1071). The similarity between thyroid and blood repertoires was quantified using the Morisita-Horn index. Using fastp at Q25 and MiXCR, TCRdb reprocessed the public reads and kept productive beta chains. Entries are consolidated by CDR3 protein sequence, retaining the most common genes and DNA. The V and J calls, along with clone size, are taken from TCRdb and not from the paper's own processing. The sample table lists around 620,000 distinct CDR3 sequences, 46% of them with a count of one. Around 20% of the sample rests with the top ten.

Exclusion was applied to patients with uncontrolled infections, other autoimmune diseases, pregnancy or lactation. Diagnoses were based on clinical symptoms, serum thyroxine and TRAb, thyroid ultrasound and orbital computed tomography. Total RNA was extracted using Trizol reagent, and RNA quality was assessed on an Agilent 2100 Bioanalyzer. Between the V and J ends, shortened by 7 bases and 1 base respectively, the junction contains 17 bases. From the germline V gene (reference sequence), CDR1 is SEHNR and CDR2 is FQNEAQ. Including cysteine and phenylalanine, the CDR3 has 15 amino acids. CDR3 DNA is the only sequence kept; it has 45 bases, read in frame from the first base. In regard to this clonotype: The specificity of this receptor is unknown. There are no base qualities to consult, and no much larger clone falls within one base.

Findings and caveats that apply to the study as a whole: Ophthalmopathy was separated from stable hyperthyroidism by a 13 V-J signature model, with over 85% sensitivity and approximately 81% specificity obtained in cross-validation and 80%/75% obtained in testing. Most expanded thyroid clonotypes (frequency above 0.001) were also found in blood, which suggests that blood repertoires may mirror thyroid immune responses. In validation, progression to ophthalmopathy was predicted by the model with around 70% sensitivity and 72.22% specificity, a median of about 6 months before onset. Sample size was not statistically predetermined, and blinding of investigators to group allocation was not performed.

Sequencing was done on a sample of peripheral blood or thyroid tissue (not recorded which). This sequence uses TRBV7-9 and TRBJ2-7; 5 matching bases give a weak D call of TRBD2. The source is an adult woman with Graves' disease, either hyperthyroidism or ophthalmopathy (not recorded which). The CDR3 reads as follows: CASIQSRTGSYEQYF. In nucleotides, the sequence is TGTGCCAGCATCCAGTCGAGGACGGGGTCCTACGAGCAGTACTTC.